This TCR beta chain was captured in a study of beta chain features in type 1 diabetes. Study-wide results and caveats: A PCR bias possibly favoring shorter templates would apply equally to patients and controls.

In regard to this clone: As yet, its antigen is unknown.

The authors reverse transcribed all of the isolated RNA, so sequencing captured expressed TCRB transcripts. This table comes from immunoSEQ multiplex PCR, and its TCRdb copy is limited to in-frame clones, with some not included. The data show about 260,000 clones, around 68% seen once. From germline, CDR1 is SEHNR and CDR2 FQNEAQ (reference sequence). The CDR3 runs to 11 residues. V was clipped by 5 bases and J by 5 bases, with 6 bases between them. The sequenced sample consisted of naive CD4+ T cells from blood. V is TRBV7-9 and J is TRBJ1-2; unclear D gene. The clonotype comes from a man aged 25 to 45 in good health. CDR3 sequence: CASSNGYGYTF. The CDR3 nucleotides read TGTGCCAGCAGCAACGGATATGGCTACACCTTC.